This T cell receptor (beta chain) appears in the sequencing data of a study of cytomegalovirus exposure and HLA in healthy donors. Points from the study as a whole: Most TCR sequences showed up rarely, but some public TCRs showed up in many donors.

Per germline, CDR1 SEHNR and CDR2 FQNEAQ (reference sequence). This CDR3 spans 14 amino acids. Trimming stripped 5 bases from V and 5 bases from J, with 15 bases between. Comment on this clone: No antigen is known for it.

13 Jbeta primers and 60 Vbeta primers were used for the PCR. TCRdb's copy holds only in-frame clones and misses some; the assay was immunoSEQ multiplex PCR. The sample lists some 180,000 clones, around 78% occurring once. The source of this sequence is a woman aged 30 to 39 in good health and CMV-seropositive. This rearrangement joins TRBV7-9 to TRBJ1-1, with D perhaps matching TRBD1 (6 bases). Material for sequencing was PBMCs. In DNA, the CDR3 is TGTGCCAGCAGCCTAGAACAGGGTTGGACTGAAGCTTTCTTT. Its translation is CASSLEQGWTEAFF.